The text below deals with one T cell receptor (beta chain). Authors' data handling: From reference gene primer amplification, estimates of nucleated cell counts were derived. Data came from immunoSEQ multiplex PCR; TCRdb stores just in-frame clones and leaves some out. The DNA was the basis for D and trimming; V, J and clone size are from that table. The table shows approximately 450,000 clones, with 85% to 90% occurring only once. These data come from a study of blood T cell repertoires in COVID-19. Study as a whole: Italy, Spain and the United States were the sources of the convalescent and acute COVID-19 samples. PBMCs, B-cell-depleted T cells, or T cells provided the cDNA or gDNA that made up the material.

Sample: peripheral blood. The clonotype was recovered from a woman under 40 with acute or convalescent COVID-19.

CDR3 sequence reads: CASSDSRGLGTDTQYF. The CDR3 nucleotides are TGTGCCAGCTCAGATAGCAGGGGGCTAGGCACAGATACGCAGTATTTT. This sequence joins TRBV18 and TRBJ2-3; TRBD1 matches at 8 bases. J was trimmed by 1 base and V by 5 bases; bases with no gene match: 8. The CDR3 is made up of 16 amino acids. Germline-derived CDR1 and CDR2 are KGHSH and LQKENI.